Given below is one T cell receptor (beta chain) in context. The data were taken from a study of blood T cell repertoires in COVID-19. V shed 5 bases, J shed 7 bases, and the junction held 7 bases outside the gene matches. In germline, CDR1 is MNHEY, CDR2 SVGEGT. CDR3 size: 15 residues. Method: immunoSEQ multiplex PCR; TCRdb's copy keeps in-frame clones and lacks some. The sample lists 35,000 to 45,000 clones, 86% seen once, with 59% in the top ten. The sequenced material came from peripheral blood. The sequence was obtained from a man aged 65 to 85 with acute or convalescent COVID-19. The chain uses TRBV6-2 or TRBV6-3 and TRBJ2-1, with 11 bases matching TRBD2. CDR3 coding DNA: TGTGCCAGCAGTCCAGTAGCGGGAGGGTTTAATGAGCAGTTCTTC. Residues: CASSPVAGGFNEQFF.